The sample holds one count of the clone carrying this T cell receptor (beta chain). Its antigen is as yet unknown. Excluded were patients having autoimmune disease history or systemic immunosuppression. Germline V CDR1 and CDR2: SGHDT, YYEEEE. V was shortened by 2 bases and J by 10 bases, with 19 bases between the two germline ends. The CDR3 consists of 15 residues. This sample is part of a study of OX40 agonist ivuxolimab in advanced cancers. Broader study findings: More expanded clones were found, on average, in CD8+ than in CD4+ T cells.

Sequencing used immunoSEQ multiplex PCR; TCRdb keeps in-frame clones, though not all of them. The table has tens of thousands of clones, approximately 88% seen once; the top ten hold under 15%. Specimen: CD4+ or CD8+ T cells sorted from blood, collected in a trial of the OX40 agonist ivuxolimab. This TCR came from an adult with an advanced solid tumor such as melanoma, head and neck, liver or kidney cancer. The V and J genes are TRBV5-6 and TRBJ2-1; weak D call: TRBD1 (6 bases). CDR3 bases: TGTGCCAGCAGCTTAGTGGGGGCGCTGGTCATCGAGCAGTTCTTC. Its protein is CASSLVGALVIEQFF.